The text below deals with one T cell receptor (beta chain). The data are from a study of technical replicates of blood from a handful of donors. The germline CDR1 and CDR2 sequences are SGHNT and YYREEE (reference sequence). After removal of 3 bases from V and 9 bases from J, the junction contained 10 bases not matched to a gene. The CDR3 spans 15 residues. The table came from immunoSEQ multiplex PCR; TCRdb's copy has only in-frame clones and leaves some out. The sample has around 100,000 clones; 96% are singletons. The chain joins TRBV5-4 to TRBJ2-1; 9 nucleotides agree with TRBD2. Specimen: T cells isolated from PBMCs. The clonotype originates from a human donor in good health. CDR3 in DNA: TGTGCCAGCAGCTCGAAGGCATTAGCGGGAGCTGAGCAGTTCTTC. Its translation is CASSSKALAGAEQFF.